These 9 T cell receptor beta chains originate from one sample sequenced in a study of identifying expanded T cells in peripheral blood (dated by TCRdb to between 2018 and 2020). Library method: the immunoSEQ multiplex PCR assay. In its TCRdb copy, this immuneACCESS table keeps in-frame sequences only and misses some clones. Where compared with another copy, unresolved V genes explain less than half of these, and the others have no known cause. The sample contains about 84,000 clones, around 85% of them found a single time. The leading ten clones occupy around 6% of the sample. Sequenced material: blood. These receptors originate from a person aged 18 to 70 in good health.

DNA for the CDR3: TGTGCCAGCAGCTTTGGATACAACACCGGGGAGCTGTTTTTT. Encoded protein: CASSFGYNTGELFF. The V call is TRBV7-2, the J call TRBJ2-2; D unclear. Germline V gene data show CDR1 as SGHTA and CDR2 as FQGNSA. This CDR3 is built from 14 residues. V was trimmed by 3 bases and J by 2 bases, leaving 7 bases between them.

V and J are TRBV10-2 and TRBJ1-5; perhaps TRBD1 as D (5 bases). Germline V CDR1 and CDR2: WSHSY, SAAADI. V lost 5 bases to trimming and J lost 6 bases, with 11 bases between them. The CDR3 extends over 13 amino acids. Written as DNA, the CDR3 is TGCGCCAGCAGTACCCAGGGCCGTCAGCCCCAGCATTTT. It yields the protein CASSTQGRQPQHF.

The chain carries TRBV9 and TRBJ2-1; 13 bases fit TRBD2. Per the germline V gene, CDR1 is SGDLS and CDR2 is YYNGEE. The CDR3 consists of 16 residues. The junction had 4 bases not matched to a gene; V was cut back by 3 bases and J by 4 bases. The CDR3 DNA follows: TGTGCCAGCAGCGACGTACTAGCGGGGGGGTACAATGAGCAGTTCTTC. As protein: CASSDVLAGGYNEQFF.

This clone was seen only once. This chain connects TRBV5-1 to TRBJ2-2; no reliable D call. The CDR3 spans 13 residues. Germline V gene lookup returns CDR1 SGHRS and CDR2 YFSETQ. Trimming took 0 bases from V and 4 from J, leaving 4 bases between them. CDR3 coding DNA: TGCGCCAGCAGCTTGGCCCTCACCGGGGAGCTGTTTTTT. This sequence encodes CASSLALTGELFF.

V usage is TRBV5-1 and J usage is TRBJ2-1, with D perhaps matching TRBD1 (5 bases). Germline V CDR1 and CDR2: SGHRS, YFSETQ. The CDR3 runs 11 residues. V dropped 2 bases and J dropped 10 bases, with 7 bases sitting between them. The chain's CDR3 is CASSLRGEQFF. For the CDR3, the DNA is TGCGCCAGCAGCTTAAGGGGCGAGCAGTTCTTC.

The DNA for the CDR3 is TGTGCTAGTGGCCCGATAAGTCGGTACTATGGCTACACCTTC. Translated: CASGPISRYYGYTF. V is TRBV12-5 and J is TRBJ1-2; D remains ambiguous. With 6 bases removed from V and 3 bases from J, the gap between germline ends came to 14 bases. The CDR3 has 14 residues. The germline V gene encodes CDR1 LGHNT and CDR2 FRNRAP.

The V gene is TRBV5-1, the J gene TRBJ1-1; D call uncertain. Trimming shortened V by 4 bases and J by 1 base, and 11 bases separated the two germline ends. The length of the CDR3 is 14 residues. Germline assignment: CDR1 SGHRS and CDR2 YFSETQ. Written as DNA, the CDR3 is TGCGCCAGCAGCCAGATCCGGGGGAACACTGAAGCTTTCTTT. Its translation is CASSQIRGNTEAFF.

This chain connects TRBV11-2 to TRBJ2-2; unclear D gene. The CDR3 covers 14 residues. Trimming took 1 base from V and 2 from J, leaving 5 bases between them. Germline V gene sequence: CDR1 SGHAT, CDR2 FQNNGV. CDR3 in amino acids: CASSLGYNTGELFF. In DNA, the CDR3 is TGTGCCAGCAGCTTAGGGTACAACACCGGGGAGCTGTTTTTT.

The rearrangement uses TRBV10-3 and TRBJ1-2; D gene uncertain. CDR1 and CDR2 (germline): ENHRY, SYGVKD. Trimming left V 4 bases short and J 2 bases short, with 20 bases between. CDR3 length: 17 residues. The CDR3 protein is CAISADNLGNTNYGYTF. CDR3 sequence (DNA): TGTGCCATCAGTGCGGATAACTTGGGAAACACAAACTATGGCTACACCTTC.